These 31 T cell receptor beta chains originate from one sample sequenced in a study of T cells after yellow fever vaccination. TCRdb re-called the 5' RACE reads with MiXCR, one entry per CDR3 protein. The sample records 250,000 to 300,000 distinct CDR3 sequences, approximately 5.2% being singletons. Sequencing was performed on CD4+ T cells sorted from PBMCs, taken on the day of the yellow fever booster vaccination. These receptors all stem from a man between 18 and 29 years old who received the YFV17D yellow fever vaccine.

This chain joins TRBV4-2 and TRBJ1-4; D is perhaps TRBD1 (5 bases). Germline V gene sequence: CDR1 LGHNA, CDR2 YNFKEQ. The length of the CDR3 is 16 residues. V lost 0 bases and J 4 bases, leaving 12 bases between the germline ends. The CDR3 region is CASSQDLRGINEKLFF. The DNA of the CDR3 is TGTGCCAGCAGCCAAGATCTGAGGGGAATTAATGAAAAACTGTTTTTT.

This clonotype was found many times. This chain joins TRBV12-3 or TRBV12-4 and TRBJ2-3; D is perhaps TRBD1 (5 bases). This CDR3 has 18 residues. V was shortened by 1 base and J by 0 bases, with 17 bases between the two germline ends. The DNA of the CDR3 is TGTGCCAGCAGTTTAGATAGGGGATTTCCTACTAGCACAGATACGCAGTATTTT. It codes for CASSLDRGFPTSTDTQYF.

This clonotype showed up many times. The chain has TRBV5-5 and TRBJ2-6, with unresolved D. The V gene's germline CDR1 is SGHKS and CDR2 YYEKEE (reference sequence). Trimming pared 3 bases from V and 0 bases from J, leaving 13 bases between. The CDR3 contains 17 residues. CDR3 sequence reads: CASSSRQSSSGANVLTF. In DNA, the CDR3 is TGTGCCAGCAGCTCAAGGCAGTCCAGCTCTGGGGCCAACGTCCTGACTTTC.

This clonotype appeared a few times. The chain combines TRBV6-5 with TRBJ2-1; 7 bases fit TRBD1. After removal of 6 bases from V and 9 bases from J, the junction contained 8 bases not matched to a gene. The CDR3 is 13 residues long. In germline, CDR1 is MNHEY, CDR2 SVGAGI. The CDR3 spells CASRRTGLGEQFF. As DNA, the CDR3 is TGTGCCAGCAGAAGGACAGGCTTAGGTGAGCAGTTCTTC.

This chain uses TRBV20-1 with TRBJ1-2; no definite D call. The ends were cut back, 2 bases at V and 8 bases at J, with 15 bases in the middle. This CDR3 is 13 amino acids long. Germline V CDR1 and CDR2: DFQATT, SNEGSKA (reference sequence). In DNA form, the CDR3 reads TGCAGTGCTAGAACAATAGGGCTGTGGGGCTACACCTTC. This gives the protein CSARTIGLWGYTF.

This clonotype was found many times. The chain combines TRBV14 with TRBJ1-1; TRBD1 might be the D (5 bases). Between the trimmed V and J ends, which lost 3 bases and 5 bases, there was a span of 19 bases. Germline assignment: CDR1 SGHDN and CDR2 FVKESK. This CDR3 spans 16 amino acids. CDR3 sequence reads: CASSHLIRDEFTEAFF. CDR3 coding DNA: TGTGCCAGCAGCCACCTGATCCGGGACGAGTTTACTGAAGCTTTCTTT.

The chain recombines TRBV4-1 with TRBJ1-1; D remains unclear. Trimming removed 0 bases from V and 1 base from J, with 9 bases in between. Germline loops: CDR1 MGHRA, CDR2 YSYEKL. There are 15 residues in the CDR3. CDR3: CASSQDPTGNTEAFF. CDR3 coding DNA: TGCGCCAGCAGCCAAGATCCCACGGGGAACACTGAAGCTTTCTTT.

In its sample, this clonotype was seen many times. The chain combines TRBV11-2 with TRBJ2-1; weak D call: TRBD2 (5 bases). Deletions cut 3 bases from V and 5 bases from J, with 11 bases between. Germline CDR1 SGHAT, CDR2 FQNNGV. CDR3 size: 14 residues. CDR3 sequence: CASSLSDYHNEQFF. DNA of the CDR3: TGTGCCAGCAGCTTGTCTGACTATCACAATGAGCAGTTCTTC.

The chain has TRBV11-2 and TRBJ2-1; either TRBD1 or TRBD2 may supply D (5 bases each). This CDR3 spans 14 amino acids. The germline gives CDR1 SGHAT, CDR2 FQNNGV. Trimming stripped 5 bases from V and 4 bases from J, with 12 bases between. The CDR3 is CASSVEGEYNEQFF. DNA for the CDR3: TGTGCCAGCAGCGTGGAAGGGGAGTACAATGAGCAGTTCTTC.

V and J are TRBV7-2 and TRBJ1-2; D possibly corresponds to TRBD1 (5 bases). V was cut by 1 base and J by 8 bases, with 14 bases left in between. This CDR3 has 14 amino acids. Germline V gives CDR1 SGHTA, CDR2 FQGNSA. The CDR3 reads CASSLERGTRGYTF. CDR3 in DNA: TGTGCCAGCAGCTTAGAAAGGGGAACAAGAGGCTACACCTTC.

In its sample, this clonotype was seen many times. This CDR3 is CASTWSFGRNEQFF. As DNA, the CDR3 is TGTGCCAGCACCTGGTCCTTTGGACGCAATGAGCAGTTCTTC. The rearrangement links TRBV7-2 to TRBJ2-1; D is uncertain. In germline, CDR1 is SGHTA, CDR2 FQGNSA. The CDR3 sequence is 14 residues long. V shed 7 bases and J shed 6 bases, with 16 bases lying between them.

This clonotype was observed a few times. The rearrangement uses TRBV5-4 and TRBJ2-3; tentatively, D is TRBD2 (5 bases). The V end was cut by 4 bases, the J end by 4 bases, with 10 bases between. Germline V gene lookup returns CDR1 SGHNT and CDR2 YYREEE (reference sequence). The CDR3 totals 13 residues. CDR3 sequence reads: CASSGLNPDTQYF. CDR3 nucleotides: TGTGCCAGCAGCGGACTTAATCCAGATACGCAGTATTTT.

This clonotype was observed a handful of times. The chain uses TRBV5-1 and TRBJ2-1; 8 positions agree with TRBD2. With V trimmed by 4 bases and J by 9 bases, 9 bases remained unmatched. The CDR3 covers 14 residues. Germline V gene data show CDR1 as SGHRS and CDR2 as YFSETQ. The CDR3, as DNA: TGCGCCAGCAGCCCTGACGGGGGGGCGGTTGAGCAGTTCTTC. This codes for CASSPDGGAVEQFF.

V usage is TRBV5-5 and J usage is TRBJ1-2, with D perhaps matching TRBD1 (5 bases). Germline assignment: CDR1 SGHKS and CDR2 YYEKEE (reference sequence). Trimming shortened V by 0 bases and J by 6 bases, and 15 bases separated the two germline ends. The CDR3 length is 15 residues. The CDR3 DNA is TGTGCCAGCAGCTTGGTCCCAGGGAACCCAAATGGCTACACCTTC. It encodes CASSLVPGNPNGYTF.

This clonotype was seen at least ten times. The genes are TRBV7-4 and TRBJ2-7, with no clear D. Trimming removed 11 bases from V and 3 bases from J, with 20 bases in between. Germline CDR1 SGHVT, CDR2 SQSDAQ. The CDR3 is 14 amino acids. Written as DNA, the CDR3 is TGTGCCTACCCAACTCCTCAGTCCCTCTACGAGCAGTACGTC. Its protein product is CAYPTPQSLYEQYV.

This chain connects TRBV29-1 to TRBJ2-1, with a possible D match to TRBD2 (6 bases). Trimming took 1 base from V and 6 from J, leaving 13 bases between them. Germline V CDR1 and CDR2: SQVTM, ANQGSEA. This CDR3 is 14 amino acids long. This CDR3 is CSVEVLGGPNEQFF. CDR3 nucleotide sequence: TGCAGCGTTGAAGTGCTGGGGGGACCCAATGAGCAGTTCTTC.

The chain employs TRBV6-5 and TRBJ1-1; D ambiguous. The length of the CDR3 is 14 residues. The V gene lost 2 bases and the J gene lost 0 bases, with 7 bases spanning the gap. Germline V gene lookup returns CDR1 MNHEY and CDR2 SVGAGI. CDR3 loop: CASSYARMNTEAFF. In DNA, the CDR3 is TGTGCCAGCAGTTACGCTAGGATGAACACTGAAGCTTTCTTT.

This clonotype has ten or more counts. The CDR3 loop is CASSPPPGSLSSYNEQFF. The CDR3, as DNA: TGTGCCAGCAGCCCTCCCCCGGGGAGCCTGAGCTCCTACAATGAGCAGTTCTTC. The chain has TRBV11-1 and TRBJ2-1, with D tentatively TRBD2 (5 bases). Per germline, CDR1 SGHAT and CDR2 FQDESV (reference sequence). This CDR3 has 18 amino acids. V was cut by 5 bases and J by 0 bases, with 20 bases left in between.

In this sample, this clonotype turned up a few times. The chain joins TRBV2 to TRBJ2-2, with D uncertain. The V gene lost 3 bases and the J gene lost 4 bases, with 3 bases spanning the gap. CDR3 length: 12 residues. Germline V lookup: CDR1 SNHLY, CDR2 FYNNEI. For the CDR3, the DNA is TGTGCCAGCAGTGACCTCACCGGGGAGCTGTTTTTT. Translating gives CASSDLTGELFF.

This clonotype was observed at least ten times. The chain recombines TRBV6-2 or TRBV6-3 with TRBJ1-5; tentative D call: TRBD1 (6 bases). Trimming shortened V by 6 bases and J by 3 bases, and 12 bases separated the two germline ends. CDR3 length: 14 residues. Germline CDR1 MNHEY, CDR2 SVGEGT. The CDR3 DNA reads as TGTGCCAGCAGAAGCGGACAGCTCAATCAGCCCCAGCATTTT. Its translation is CASRSGQLNQPQHF.

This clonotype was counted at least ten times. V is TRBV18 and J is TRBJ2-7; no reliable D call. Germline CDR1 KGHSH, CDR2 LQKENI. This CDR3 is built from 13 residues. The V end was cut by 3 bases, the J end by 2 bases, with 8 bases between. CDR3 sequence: CASSPDGAYEQYF. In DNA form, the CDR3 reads TGTGCCAGCTCACCGGACGGTGCCTACGAGCAGTACTTC.

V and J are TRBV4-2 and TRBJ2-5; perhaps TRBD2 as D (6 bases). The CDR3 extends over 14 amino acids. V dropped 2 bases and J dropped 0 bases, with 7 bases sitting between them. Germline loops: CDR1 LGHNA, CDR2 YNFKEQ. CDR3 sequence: CASSQWTNQETQYF. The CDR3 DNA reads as TGTGCCAGCAGCCAATGGACTAACCAAGAGACCCAGTACTTC.

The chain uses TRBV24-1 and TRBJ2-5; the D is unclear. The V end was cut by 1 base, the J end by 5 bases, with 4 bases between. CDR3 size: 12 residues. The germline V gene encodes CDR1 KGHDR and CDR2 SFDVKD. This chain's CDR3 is CATSDLWETQYF. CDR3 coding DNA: TGTGCCACCAGTGATTTATGGGAGACCCAGTACTTC.

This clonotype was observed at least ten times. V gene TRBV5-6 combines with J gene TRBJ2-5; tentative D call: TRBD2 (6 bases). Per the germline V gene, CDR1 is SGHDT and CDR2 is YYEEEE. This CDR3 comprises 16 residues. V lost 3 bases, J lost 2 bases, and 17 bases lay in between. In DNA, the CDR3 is TGTGCCAGCAGCTCTCCTGTGCGGGGCGGGCAAGAGACCCAGTACTTC. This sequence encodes CASSSPVRGGQETQYF.

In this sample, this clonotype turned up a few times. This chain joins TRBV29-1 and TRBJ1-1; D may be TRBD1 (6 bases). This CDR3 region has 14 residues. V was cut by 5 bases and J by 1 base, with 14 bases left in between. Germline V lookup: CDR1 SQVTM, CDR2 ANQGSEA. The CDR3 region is CSVNRGQGNTEAFF. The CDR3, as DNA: TGCAGCGTTAACCGGGGGCAGGGGAACACTGAAGCTTTCTTT.

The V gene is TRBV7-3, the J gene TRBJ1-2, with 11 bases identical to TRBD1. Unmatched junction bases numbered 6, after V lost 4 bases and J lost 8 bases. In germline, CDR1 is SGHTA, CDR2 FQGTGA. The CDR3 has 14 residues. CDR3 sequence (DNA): TGTGCCAGCAGCTCGGGACAGGGGGTAGGAGGCTACACCTTC. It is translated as CASSSGQGVGGYTF.

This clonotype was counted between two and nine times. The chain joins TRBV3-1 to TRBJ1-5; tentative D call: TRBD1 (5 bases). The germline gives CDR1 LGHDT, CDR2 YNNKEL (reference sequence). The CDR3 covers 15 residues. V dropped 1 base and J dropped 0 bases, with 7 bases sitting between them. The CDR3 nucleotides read TGTGCCAGCAGCCAAGGGGACTTTAGCAATCAGCCCCAGCATTTT. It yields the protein CASSQGDFSNQPQHF.

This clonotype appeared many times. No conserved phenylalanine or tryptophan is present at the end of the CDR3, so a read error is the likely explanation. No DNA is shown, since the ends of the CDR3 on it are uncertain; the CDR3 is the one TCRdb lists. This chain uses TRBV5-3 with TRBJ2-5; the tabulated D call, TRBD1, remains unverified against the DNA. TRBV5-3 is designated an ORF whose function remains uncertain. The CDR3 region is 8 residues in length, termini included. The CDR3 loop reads CAADRWGP.

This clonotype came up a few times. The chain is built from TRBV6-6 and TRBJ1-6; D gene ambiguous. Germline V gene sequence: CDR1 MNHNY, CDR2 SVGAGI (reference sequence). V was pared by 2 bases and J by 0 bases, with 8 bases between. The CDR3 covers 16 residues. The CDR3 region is CASSYDRSSYNSPLHF. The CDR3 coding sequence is TGTGCCAGCAGTTACGATCGGAGCTCCTATAATTCACCCCTCCACTTT.

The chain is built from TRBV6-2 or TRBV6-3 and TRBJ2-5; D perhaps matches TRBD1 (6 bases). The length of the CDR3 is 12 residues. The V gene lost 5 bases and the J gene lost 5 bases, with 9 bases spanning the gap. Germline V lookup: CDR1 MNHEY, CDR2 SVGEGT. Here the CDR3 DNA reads TGTGCCAGCAGTGGAAGGGGGGAGACCCAGTACTTC. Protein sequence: CASSGRGETQYF.

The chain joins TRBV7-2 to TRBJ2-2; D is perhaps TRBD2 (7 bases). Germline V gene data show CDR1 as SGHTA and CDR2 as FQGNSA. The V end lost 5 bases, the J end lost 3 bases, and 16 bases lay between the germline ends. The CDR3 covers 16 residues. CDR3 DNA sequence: TGTGCCAGCAGCCCTAGAACAGGGAGGGACACCGGGGAGCTGTTTTTT. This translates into CASSPRTGRDTGELFF.